This T cell receptor (beta chain) comes out of a study of blood T cell repertoires in COVID-19. Background on the study: Donors in the United States, Italy and Spain gave samples during acute or convalescent COVID-19.

The protocol was immunoSEQ multiplex PCR, while the TCRdb copy is restricted to in-frame clones and leaves out a portion. The table lists 110,000 to 150,000 clones, more than 75% of them singletons. Among Cohort 3 donors, those recovered had two negative PCRs, clearance, or symptom resolution. Trimming stripped 6 bases from V and 4 bases from J, with 9 bases between. The germline V gene has CDR1 MNHEY and CDR2 SVGAGI. This CDR3 spans 13 amino acids. Sequenced input: PBMCs or T cells enriched from blood (not recorded which). The chain couples TRBV6-5 to TRBJ1-4; tentatively, D is TRBD1 (5 bases). The source is a woman aged 50 to 60 who had recovered from COVID-19. As DNA, the CDR3 is TGTGCCAGCAGACAGGATAATAATGAAAAACTGTTTTTT. Protein: CASRQDNNEKLFF.